The 5 T cell receptor beta chains presented below share a single source sample, sequenced in a study of cytomegalovirus exposure and HLA in healthy donors. PCR employed 60 Vbeta and 13 Jbeta primers. Profiled with immunoSEQ multiplex PCR; TCRdb holds only in-frame clones, not every one. There are about 200,000 clones in the sample; approximately 80% occur only once, and about 3.1% lies in the top ten. Sequenced input: PBMCs. These receptors all stem from a man between 25 and 39 years old in good health and CMV-seronegative.

V gene TRBV20-1 combines with J gene TRBJ1-1; D may be TRBD1 (5 bases). The CDR3 is 11 amino acids. Trimming took off 6 bases at V and 12 bases at J, with 17 bases between the two ends. CDR1 DFQATT and CDR2 SNEGSKA come from the germline V gene (reference sequence). In nucleotides, the CDR3 is TGCAGTGCCGTCAATGGACAAAAGTCTTTCTTT. Translation gives CSAVNGQKSFF.

The chain joins TRBV27 to TRBJ2-5, with 13 positions matching TRBD2. CDR1 and CDR2 (germline): MNHEY, SMNVEV (reference sequence). The CDR3 sequence is 20 residues long. V lost 5 bases to trimming and J lost 2 bases; unmatched junction nucleotides: 17. This CDR3 reads CASSTWGLAGTATGQETQYF. CDR3 coding DNA: TGTGCCAGCAGTACATGGGGACTAGCGGGGACGGCGACCGGGCAAGAGACCCAGTACTTC.

The genes are TRBV6-6 and TRBJ1-4, with D hard to call. V was trimmed by 5 bases and J by 11 bases, leaving 18 bases between them. This CDR3 spans 14 amino acids. The germline gives CDR1 MNHNY, CDR2 SVGAGI (reference sequence). CDR3 bases: TGTGCCAGCAGTCCCGAGGGTTGGCAGGTGAAACTGTTTTTT. Protein sequence: CASSPEGWQVKLFF.

This rearrangement joins TRBV6-1 to TRBJ2-7, with D possibly matching TRBD1 (6 bases). The CDR3 is 16 amino acids. The germline gives CDR1 MNHNS, CDR2 SASEGT. V was shortened by 0 bases and J by 5 bases, with 17 bases between the two germline ends. The CDR3 DNA reads TGTGCCAGCAGTGAAGCCGGGACACGAAAACACAACGAGCAGTACTTC. This sequence encodes CASSEAGTRKHNEQYF.

This clone showed up just a few times. This chain links TRBV4-1 with TRBJ2-7; D perhaps matches TRBD1 (7 bases). The CDR3 spans 16 residues. The V gene's germline CDR1 is MGHRA and CDR2 YSYEKL. With 4 bases removed from V and 3 bases from J, the gap between germline ends came to 19 bases. CDR3 sequence: CASSPGGQVVFYEQYF. Written as DNA, the CDR3 is TGCGCCAGCAGCCCAGGGGGGCAGGTAGTTTTCTACGAGCAGTACTTC.